This entry lists 30 T cell receptor beta chains sequenced from one sample in a study of OX40 agonist ivuxolimab in advanced cancers. Only in-frame clones appear in the TCRdb table, and some are missing; sequencing was by immunoSEQ multiplex PCR. The table records 74,000 or so clones, over 80% of them present only once. This specimen consisted of CD4+ or CD8+ T cells sorted from blood, obtained in a trial of the OX40 agonist ivuxolimab. These receptors were collected from an adult with an advanced solid tumor such as melanoma, head and neck, liver or kidney cancer.

CDR3 nucleotides: TGTGCCAGCAGCTTTGGACTAGCGGGAAATGAGCAGTTCTTC. It yields the protein CASSFGLAGNEQFF. The chain links TRBV7-3 to TRBJ2-1, with TRBD2 matching over 12 bases. The CDR3 spans 14 residues. The V segment lost 3 bases and the J segment 7 bases; nucleotides outside the gene matches: 1. Germline V CDR1 and CDR2: SGHTA, FQGTGA.

CDR3 sequence reads: CASSPYGQPKVPEAFF. The CDR3 DNA reads as TGTGCCAGCAGCCCCTACGGGCAGCCGAAGGTTCCTGAAGCTTTCTTT. The J gene is TRBJ1-1, the V gene TRBV21-1. TRBV21-1 is listed as a pseudogene. This CDR3 has 16 residues.

V and J are TRBV28 and TRBJ1-5, with D unclear. Trimming removed 5 bases from V and 3 bases from J, with 17 bases in between. Germline V CDR1 and CDR2: MDHEN, SYDVKM. CDR3 length: 16 residues. The DNA for the CDR3 is TGTGCCAGCAGTCCCGGGAGGACCCTATTCAATCAGCCCCAGCATTTT. Protein sequence: CASSPGRTLFNQPQHF.

The rearrangement joins TRBV9 to TRBJ1-1; the match to TRBD1 covers 7 bases. CDR1 is SGDLS, CDR2 YYNGEE, per germline. The CDR3 spans 15 residues. Trimming at V came to 4 bases and at J to 3 bases, leaving 9 bases not matched to a gene. The CDR3 bases are TGTGCCAGCAGCTCACCCACAGGGGCGGACACTGAAGCTTTCTTT. Translated, it gives CASSSPTGADTEAFF. Variable domain in full (rest from reference TRBV9 and TRBJ1-1): DSGVTQTPKHLITATGQRVTLRCSPRSGDLSVYWYQQSLDQGLQFLIQYYNGEERAKGNILERFSAQQFPDLHSELNLSSLELGDSALYFCASSSPTGADTEAFFGQGTRLTVV.

This clone was found once. V usage is TRBV4-1 and J usage is TRBJ1-6; D is perhaps TRBD1 (5 bases). Germline V gene data show CDR1 as MGHRA and CDR2 as YSYEKL. The CDR3 runs to 16 residues. Trimming stripped 4 bases from V and 0 bases from J, with 10 bases between. CDR3 in DNA: TGCGCCAGCAGCCGCCCTGACAGCTCCTATAATTCACCCCTCCACTTT. It codes for CASSRPDSSYNSPLHF.

The rearrangement uses TRBV19 and TRBJ2-3, with D uncertain. CDR3 length equals 14 residues. V lost 6 bases, J lost 0 bases, and 10 bases lay in between. Germline values: CDR1 LNHDA, CDR2 SQIVND (reference sequence). Written as DNA, the CDR3 is TGTGCCAGTAGCCGGTCAACTAGCACAGATACGCAGTATTTT. Protein product: CASSRSTSTDTQYF.

The chain has TRBV29-1 and TRBJ2-5, with TRBD2 matching 11 bases. The CDR3 runs to 19 residues. Germline-derived CDR1 and CDR2 are SQVTM and ANQGSEA. J gave up 4 bases and V 1 base, and 17 bases lay outside the gene matches. This CDR3 is CSVEAIAQTSGASGETQYF. The CDR3 bases are TGCAGCGTTGAAGCCATCGCCCAGACTAGCGGGGCTTCCGGAGAGACCCAGTACTTC.

The CDR3 loop reads CASSLRPLFDGYTF. As DNA, the CDR3 is TGTGCCAGCAGCTTAAGGCCCCTATTTGATGGCTACACCTTC. The rearrangement uses TRBV7-3 and TRBJ1-2; D is uncertain. Germline assignment: CDR1 SGHTA and CDR2 FQGTGA. V lost 1 base and J lost 6, with 12 bases in between. The CDR3 sequence is 14 residues long.

This chain links TRBV19 with TRBJ1-2, with a possible D match to TRBD1 (6 bases). The CDR3 covers 13 residues. CDR1 and CDR2 (germline): LNHDA, SQIVND (reference sequence). V shed 5 bases and J shed 6 bases, with 13 bases lying between them. CDR3 sequence: CASSSDRNHGYTF. The CDR3 DNA reads as TGTGCCAGTAGTTCCGACAGGAACCATGGCTACACCTTC.

The chain uses TRBV5-1 and TRBJ1-1, with a possible D match to TRBD1 (5 bases). Germline-derived CDR1 and CDR2 are SGHRS and YFSETQ. The CDR3 loop spans 14 amino acids. Between the trimmed V and J ends, which lost 0 bases and 1 base, there was a span of 7 bases. This chain's CDR3 is CASSLEGKNTEAFF. For the CDR3, the DNA is TGCGCCAGCAGCTTGGAGGGGAAGAACACTGAAGCTTTCTTT.

This chain connects TRBV5-1 to TRBJ2-5; D possibly corresponds to TRBD2 (6 bases). Trimming removed 2 bases from V and 1 base from J, with 9 bases in between. The CDR3 runs to 14 residues. Germline values: CDR1 SGHRS, CDR2 YFSETQ. In DNA, the CDR3 is TGCGCCAGCAGCTTCTGGAGGGGCCAAGAGACCCAGTACTTC. Protein product: CASSFWRGQETQYF. Full variable domain (outside the CDR3, taken from reference TRBV5-1 and TRBJ2-5): KAGVTQTPRYLIKTRGQQVTLSCSPISGHRSVSWYQQTPGQGLQFLFEYFSETQRNKGNFPGRFSGRQFSNSRSEMNVSTLELGDSALYLCASSFWRGQETQYFGPGTRLLVL.

The chain has TRBV29-1 and TRBJ2-2; TRBD1 matches 10 bases. The CDR3 runs to 13 residues. The V segment lost 7 bases and the J segment 6 bases; nucleotides outside the gene matches: 5. The germline gives CDR1 SQVTM, CDR2 ANQGSEA. The CDR3 nucleotides are TGCAGCGCTGGGACAGGGGTCGCCGGGGAGCTGTTTTTT. Its translation is CSAGTGVAGELFF.

The chain has TRBV10-3 and TRBJ2-2, with TRBD1 matching over 12 bases. The length of the CDR3 is 14 residues. The trim removed 11 bases at V and 6 bases at J, leaving 7 bases unmatched. Germline loops: CDR1 ENHRY, CDR2 SYGVKD. Here the CDR3 reads CASAGTGGAGELFF. CDR3 in DNA: TGTGCCTCGGCCGGGACAGGGGGCGCCGGGGAGCTGTTTTTT.

The V gene is TRBV28, the J gene TRBJ2-6; tentatively, D is TRBD1 or TRBD2 (5 bases each). The germline gives CDR1 MDHEN, CDR2 SYDVKM. The V end was cut by 6 bases, the J end by 4 bases, with 13 bases between. CDR3 size: 15 residues. The chain's CDR3 is CASSPGATGANVLTF. CDR3 sequence (DNA): TGTGCCAGCAGCCCCGGGGCGACGGGGGCCAACGTCCTGACTTTC.

V gene TRBV6-5 combines with J gene TRBJ1-1; D is unresolved. The CDR3 spans 16 residues. V lost 0 bases and J lost 1, with 12 bases in between. CDR1 is MNHEY and CDR2 is SVGAGI in the germline V gene. CDR3: CASSYSSFRTNTEAFF. CDR3 coding DNA: TGTGCCAGCAGTTACTCGTCCTTCCGGACGAACACTGAAGCTTTCTTT.

This chain connects TRBV7-2 to TRBJ2-1, with 11 bases aligning to TRBD1. Germline values: CDR1 SGHTA, CDR2 FQGNSA. V lost 5 bases, J lost 7 bases, and 7 bases stayed unmatched. The CDR3 is 15 amino acids. The CDR3 DNA sequence: TGTGCCAGCAGCCGCCCGGGACAGGGGGTGAATGAGCAGTTCTTC. It specifies CASSRPGQGVNEQFF.

With regard to this clone: Other DNA sequences from this sample encode an identical CDR3 as well. V and J are TRBV11-3 and TRBJ1-1, with D hard to call. The CDR3 extends over 13 amino acids. CDR1 is SGHNT and CDR2 is YENEEA in the germline V gene. Trimming took 3 bases from V and 1 from J, leaving 6 bases between them. DNA of the CDR3: TGTGCCAGCAGCTTGGAGAGGAACACTGAAGCTTTCTTT. It yields the protein CASSLERNTEAFF. Full variable domain (outside the CDR3, taken from reference TRBV11-3 and TRBJ1-1): EAGVVQSPRYKIIEKKQPVAFWCNPISGHNTLYWYLQNLGQGPELLIRYENEEAVDDSQLPKDRFSAERLKGVDSTLKIQPAELGDSAVYLCASSLERNTEAFFGQGTRLTVV.

The chain is built from TRBV15 and TRBJ2-6; 7 bases align to TRBD1. This CDR3 comprises 17 residues. Trimming cost V 4 bases and J 1 base; bases outside gene matches: 7. Looked up from germline, CDR1 is LNHNV and CDR2 is YYDKDF (reference sequence). The CDR3 protein is CATSTRQGWSGANVLTF. The CDR3 DNA follows: TGTGCCACCAGCACCCGACAGGGTTGGTCTGGGGCCAACGTCCTGACTTTC.

The V gene is TRBV5-1, the J gene TRBJ2-5, with 8 bases matching TRBD2. Trimming at V came to 8 bases and at J to 2 bases, leaving 5 bases not matched to a gene. The CDR3 is 13 amino acids. Germline V gene sequence: CDR1 SGHRS, CDR2 YFSETQ. In DNA form, the CDR3 reads TGCGCCAGTGGCGGGGGGCTACAAGAGACCCAGTACTTC. Translation gives CASGGGLQETQYF.

This clone appeared a few times. The chain has TRBV2 and TRBJ1-5, with unresolved D. The CDR3 totals 13 residues. V was clipped by 5 bases and J by 3 bases, with 8 bases between them. From germline, CDR1 is SNHLY and CDR2 FYNNEI. The CDR3 coding sequence is TGTGCCAGCAGTCCCGGGTCCAATCAGCCCCAGCATTTT. It translates to CASSPGSNQPQHF.

Details on this clone: At the DNA level, this CDR3 is encoded by other sequences in the same sample as well. This chain links TRBV7-6 with TRBJ1-5, with 9 bases fitting TRBD1. Trimming at V came to 5 bases and at J to 5 bases, leaving 4 bases not matched to a gene. This CDR3 spans 14 amino acids. Germline loops: CDR1 SGHVS, CDR2 FNYEAQ. The CDR3 spells CASSQTGGYQPQHF. The CDR3 nucleotides read TGTGCCAGCAGCCAAACAGGGGGCTATCAGCCCCAGCATTTT.

Written as DNA, the CDR3 is TGTGCCAGCAGCCGCCGGGATTCCGGAGAGCAGTACTTC. Translation: CASSRRDSGEQYF. The V and J genes are TRBV5-4 and TRBJ2-7; weak D call: TRBD2 (5 bases). Germline lookup yields CDR1 SGHNT and CDR2 YYREEE (reference sequence). V was shortened by 4 bases and J by 7 bases, with 15 bases between the two germline ends. The CDR3 has 13 amino acids.

The CDR3 protein is CASSQLTGGYEQYF. CDR3 sequence (DNA): TGTGCCAGCAGTCAACTGACAGGGGGTTACGAGCAGTACTTC. The genes are TRBV28 and TRBJ2-7; the match to TRBD1 covers 9 bases. The V gene's germline CDR1 is MDHEN and CDR2 SYDVKM. Trimming removed 5 bases from V and 4 bases from J; junction bases left unmatched: 6. There are 14 residues in the CDR3.

Only one count was recorded for this clone. The V call is TRBV5-1, the J call TRBJ2-5, with TRBD2 identical over 12 bases. Per germline, CDR1 SGHRS and CDR2 YFSETQ. CDR3 length: 16 residues. Germline trimming cut 0 bases from V and 1 base from J; bases unmatched to any gene: 1. The CDR3 region has the DNA TGCGCCAGCAGCTTGGCGGGACTAGCGGGCCAAGAGACCCAGTACTTC. Protein sequence: CASSLAGLAGQETQYF.

DNA for the CDR3: TGCAGCGTCCCCGGAGAGAGCTACAATGAGCAGTTCTTC. Amino acid sequence: CSVPGESYNEQFF. This chain uses TRBV29-1 with TRBJ2-1; no clear D. Germline CDR1 and CDR2: SQVTM and ANQGSEA. V was trimmed by 6 bases and J by 3 bases, leaving 12 bases between them. This CDR3 region has 13 residues.

The chain carries TRBV11-3 and TRBJ2-1; TRBD1 matches at 8 bases. The CDR3 is made up of 15 amino acids. The germline V gene encodes CDR1 SGHNT and CDR2 YENEEA. V lost 1 base, J lost 5 bases, and 4 bases stayed unmatched. The CDR3 spells CASSLGQGAHNEQFF. DNA for the CDR3: TGTGCCAGCAGCTTAGGGCAGGGGGCCCACAATGAGCAGTTCTTC.

This rearrangement joins TRBV25-1 to TRBJ2-7; D assignment may be TRBD1 or TRBD2 (5 bases each). From germline, CDR1 is MGHDK and CDR2 SYGVNS. Trimming shortened V by 5 bases and J by 3 bases, and 14 bases separated the two germline ends. CDR3 size: 14 residues. The CDR3 DNA sequence: TGTGCCAGCAGTATCCAGGATGGGGGCTACGAGCAGTACTTC. It is translated as CASSIQDGGYEQYF.

This clone was seen just once. The chain uses TRBV27 and TRBJ1-2; D uncertain. The germline gives CDR1 MNHEY, CDR2 SMNVEV (reference sequence). The CDR3 length is 15 residues. V was cut by 4 bases and J by 2 bases, with 14 bases left in between. The CDR3 is CASSSGYESNYGYTF. CDR3 coding DNA: TGTGCCAGCAGTTCCGGGTACGAATCCAACTATGGCTACACCTTC.

The chain recombines TRBV9 with TRBJ2-1; D remains ambiguous. The CDR3 contains 16 residues. Between the trimmed V and J ends, which lost 4 bases and 3 bases, there was a span of 17 bases. CDR1 and CDR2 from the germline V gene are SGDLS and YYNGEE. The CDR3 is CASSPRPRSSYNEQFF. The CDR3, as DNA: TGTGCCAGCAGCCCCCGCCCGAGGTCAAGCTACAATGAGCAGTTCTTC.

The V call is TRBV20-1, the J call TRBJ2-2; no clear D. Deletions cut 6 bases from V and 6 bases from J, with 8 bases between. CDR1 is DFQATT, CDR2 SNEGSKA, per germline (reference sequence). CDR3 length: 11 amino acids. The CDR3 here is CSALSPGELFF. CDR3 bases: TGCAGTGCCCTTAGCCCCGGGGAGCTGTTTTTT.